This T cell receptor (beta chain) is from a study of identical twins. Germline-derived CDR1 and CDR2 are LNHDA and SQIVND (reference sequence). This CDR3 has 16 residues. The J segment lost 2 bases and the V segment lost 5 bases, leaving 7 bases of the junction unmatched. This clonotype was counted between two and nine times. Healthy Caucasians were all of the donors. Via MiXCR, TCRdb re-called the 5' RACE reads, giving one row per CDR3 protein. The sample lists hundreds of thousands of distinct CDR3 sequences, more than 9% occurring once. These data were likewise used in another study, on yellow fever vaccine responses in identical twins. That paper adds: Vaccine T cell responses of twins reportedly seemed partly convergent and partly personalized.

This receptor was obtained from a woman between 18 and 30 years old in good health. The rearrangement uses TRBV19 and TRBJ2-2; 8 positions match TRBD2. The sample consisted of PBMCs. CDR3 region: CASSGGRIENTGELFF. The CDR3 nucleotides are TGTGCCAGTAGTGGCGGGAGGATAGAAAACACCGGGGAGCTGTTTTTT.